A selection of T cell receptor beta chains follows, all from one sample in a study of shared clonotypes between healthy human individuals. This table comes from immunoSEQ multiplex PCR, and its TCRdb copy is limited to in-frame clones, with some not included. The sample lists millions of clones; about 95% were seen once. The specimen was naive CD8+ T cells sorted from blood. Every receptor here comes from a man younger than 35 in good health. CDR3s include the opening cysteine and the closing phenylalanine or tryptophan. Expanded clones are given a class, and other clones once, few, many or no size at all.

clone size	V gene	J gene	CDR3 protein
.	TRBV30	TRBJ1-2	CAWTLGTGVRTF
.	TRBV13	TRBJ2-5	CASSLSGTAETQYF
.	TRBV9	TRBJ2-3	CASSVVSLGQGTQYF
.	TRBV5-1	TRBJ2-1	CASSFTGGASVYNEQFF
.	TRBV28	TRBJ2-7	CASSFHGTKDYEQYF
.	TRBV7-9	TRBJ2-3	CASRPGTGDNTDTQYF
.	TRBV7-9	TRBJ1-2	CASSLLDRGYTF
.	TRBV6-1	TRBJ2-1	CASSHVSYNEQFF
.	TRBV6-6	TRBJ2-7	CASSYSVGSYEQYF
.	TRBV28	TRBJ2-7	CASSHSRGYEQYF
.	TRBV7-7	TRBJ2-1	CASSLGSDLSYNEQFF
.	TRBV5-1	TRBJ2-3	CASSLFSGTSTDTQYF
.	TRBV10-3	TRBJ2-3	CAISGEENTQYF
once	TRBV5-1	TRBJ1-6	CASSLEAVGGYNSPLHF
.	TRBV4-1	TRBJ1-3	CASSPGQGPSPAGNTIYF
.	TRBV7-9	TRBJ2-7	CASSFEVVSSYEQYF